Presented here are 17 T cell receptor beta chains from one specimen sequenced in a study of shared clonotypes between healthy human individuals. Naivety among CD8 cells was defined by CD45RO negativity and positive CCR7 selection, thereby excluding terminally differentiated effector memory CD45RA+ cells. TCRdb keeps only in-frame clones here, not all; method: immunoSEQ multiplex PCR. The sample records almost 700,000 clones, about 90% being singletons. Sequencing was carried out using naive CD8+ T cells sorted from blood. The receptors derive from a man aged 25-45 years in good health.

This clone was seen just once. The chain links TRBV14 to TRBJ2-1, with a possible D match to TRBD1 (5 bases). V gave up 2 bases and J gave up 0 bases, with 8 bases separating them. CDR3 length: 15 residues. The germline V gene encodes CDR1 SGHDN and CDR2 FVKESK. The chain's CDR3 is CASSQWQGSYNEQFF. CDR3 DNA sequence: TGTGCCAGCAGCCAATGGCAGGGCTCCTACAATGAGCAGTTCTTC.

V and J are TRBV29-1 and TRBJ1-2; 7 positions match TRBD1. This CDR3 region has 13 residues. V lost 5 bases, J lost 6 bases, and 9 bases stayed unmatched. The V gene's germline CDR1 is SQVTM and CDR2 ANQGSEA. This CDR3 is CSVLRQGRDGYTF. In DNA form, the CDR3 reads TGCAGCGTTTTAAGACAGGGTCGTGATGGCTACACCTTC.

The gene calls are TRBV9 and TRBJ2-5; D ambiguous. Deletions cut 3 bases from V and 4 bases from J, with 7 bases between. This CDR3 comprises 12 residues. Germline V gives CDR1 SGDLS, CDR2 YYNGEE. CDR3 coding DNA: TGTGCCAGCAGCGACCCGCTAGAGACCCAGTACTTC. Translation gives CASSDPLETQYF.

The chain joins TRBV4-3 to TRBJ2-1; TRBD2 might be the D (6 bases). The germline V and J ends were trimmed by 2 bases and 1 base, with 15 bases remaining between them. Germline-derived CDR1 and CDR2 are LGHNA and YSLEER. This CDR3 region has 17 residues. CDR3 loop: CASSQLMTGTSYNEQFF. CDR3 in DNA: TGCGCCAGCAGCCAACTAATGACCGGGACTTCCTACAATGAGCAGTTCTTC.

The V gene is TRBV29-1, the J gene TRBJ2-1, with 10 bases identical to TRBD1. The V and J ends lost 6 bases and 7 bases, in that order; junction bases with no gene match: 3. The CDR3 totals 12 residues. Germline V gene data show CDR1 as SQVTM and CDR2 as ANQGSEA. CDR3 protein: CSVKGQGNEQFF. CDR3 bases: TGCAGCGTGAAGGGACAGGGGAATGAGCAGTTCTTC.

The chain links TRBV4-1 to TRBJ2-7, with 9 bases fitting TRBD2. Germline CDR1 is MGHRA and CDR2 is YSYEKL. This CDR3 region has 16 residues. V was clipped by 4 bases and J by 0 bases; unmatched bases: 7. Here the CDR3 reads CASSPAGGGGSYEQYF. The DNA for the CDR3 is TGCGCCAGCAGCCCTGCGGGCGGGGGGGGCTCCTACGAGCAGTACTTC.

V is TRBV6-1 and J is TRBJ2-3, with unresolved D. Trimming took 3 bases from V and 4 from J, leaving 20 bases between them. Germline values: CDR1 MNHNS, CDR2 SASEGT. The CDR3 covers 17 residues. The CDR3 nucleotides read TGTGCCAGCAGTGAGCCTCCGGGTCTCTCCTGGGCAGATACGCAGTATTTT. Its protein is CASSEPPGLSWADTQYF.

The DNA for the CDR3 is TGCAGCGGATGGACTAGCGGGAGGGCGTCAGATACGCAGTATTTT. Residues: CSGWTSGRASDTQYF. V is TRBV29-1 and J is TRBJ2-3, with 15 nucleotides matching TRBD2. The trim removed 7 bases at V and 4 bases at J, leaving 6 bases unmatched. Germline CDR1 reads SQVTM; CDR2 reads ANQGSEA. The CDR3 is 15 residues long.

The chain employs TRBV19 and TRBJ2-3; D assignment may be TRBD1 or TRBD2 (6 bases each). Trimming pared 3 bases from V and 6 bases from J, leaving 13 bases between. Germline CDR1 and CDR2: LNHDA and SQIVND (reference sequence). CDR3 length: 14 amino acids. The CDR3 bases are TGTGCCAGTAGTATCGGAGGGGGTATTGATACGCAGTATTTT. Translating it yields CASSIGGGIDTQYF.

V gene TRBV28 combines with J gene TRBJ2-1; D tentatively fits TRBD1 or TRBD2 (5 bases each). The V and J ends lost 8 bases and 4 bases respectively, with 12 bases between them. The CDR3 has 13 amino acids. Germline CDR1 is MDHEN and CDR2 is SYDVKM. CDR3 protein: CASQGADYNEQFF. The CDR3 region has the DNA TGTGCCAGCCAGGGAGCAGATTACAATGAGCAGTTCTTC.

The table lists this clone with a count of one. The CDR3 reads CASSSGLYNNEQFF. CDR3 DNA sequence: TGTGCCAGCAGTTCGGGACTATACAACAATGAGCAGTTCTTC. The chain recombines TRBV27 with TRBJ2-1; TRBD2 agrees at 7 bases. V shed 4 bases and J 5 bases; nucleotides not matched to a gene: 5. The CDR3 is made up of 14 amino acids. CDR1 and CDR2 from the germline V gene are MNHEY and SMNVEV (reference sequence).

The chain links TRBV27 to TRBJ2-5; 7 nucleotides agree with TRBD2. Germline V CDR1 and CDR2: MNHEY, SMNVEV (reference sequence). V was pared by 2 bases and J by 5 bases, with 8 bases of the junction left unmatched. The CDR3 consists of 15 residues. The chain's CDR3 is CASSLRGRAGETQYF. The CDR3 DNA is TGTGCCAGCAGTTTACGGGGGAGGGCCGGGGAGACCCAGTACTTC.

In its sample, this clone was seen a few times. The V gene is TRBV1, the J gene TRBJ2-7; TRBD2, the D gene given by the table, was not confirmed from the DNA. TRBV1 has pseudogene status. The CDR3 has 20 amino acids. The CDR3 sequence is CTSSHVQRTSGSLYSYEQYF. The CDR3 DNA reads TGCACCAGCAGCCATGTACAAAGGACTAGCGGGAGCCTATACTCCTACGAGCAGTACTTC.

The CDR3 sequence: CAIRAVTAGQSLYSNQPQHF. CDR3 in DNA: TGTGCCATCCGGGCTGTCACTGCCGGACAGTCTCTCTATAGCAATCAGCCCCAGCATTTT. The genes are TRBV2 and TRBJ1-5; TRBD1 is a possible D gene (6 bases). Germline CDR1 and CDR2: SNHLY and FYNNEI. V lost 10 bases, J lost 0 bases, and 31 bases lay in between. CDR3 length: 20 amino acids. The full variable domain, completed using reference TRBV2 and TRBJ1-5, is EPEVTQTPSHQVTQMGQEVILRCVPISNHLYFYWYRQILGQKVEFLVSFYNNEISEKSEIFDDQFSVERPDGSNFTLKIRSTKLEDSAMYFCAIRAVTAGQSLYSNQPQHFGDGTRLSIL.

The chain carries TRBV9 and TRBJ2-3; 7 bases are shared with TRBD2. The CDR3 covers 16 residues. Looked up from germline, CDR1 is SGDLS and CDR2 is YYNGEE. The ends lost 3 bases at V and 5 bases at J; junction bases unmatched: 12. The CDR3 sequence is CASSGLSAGVEDTQYF. The CDR3 nucleotides read TGTGCCAGCAGCGGACTTTCCGCGGGAGTGGAAGATACGCAGTATTTT. The full variable domain, in which reference TRBV9 and TRBJ2-3 provide the parts outside the CDR3, is DSGVTQTPKHLITATGQRVTLRCSPRSGDLSVYWYQQSLDQGLQFLIQYYNGEERAKGNILERFSAQQFPDLHSELNLSSLELGDSALYFCASSGLSAGVEDTQYFGPGTRLTVL.

The chain uses TRBV25-1 and TRBJ1-4; a possible D gene is TRBD1 (5 bases). The CDR3 is made up of 15 amino acids. The V end lost 5 bases, the J end lost 1 base, and 11 bases lay between the germline ends. From germline, CDR1 is MGHDK and CDR2 SYGVNS. The CDR3 DNA reads as TGTGCCAGCAGTAAAGGGGCTGGAACTAATGAAAAACTGTTTTTT. Amino acids: CASSKGAGTNEKLFF.

The chain is built from TRBV9 and TRBJ2-2; possibly TRBD1 for D (6 bases). Germline loops: CDR1 SGDLS, CDR2 YYNGEE. The CDR3 runs to 13 residues. V dropped 9 bases and J dropped 3 bases, with 12 bases sitting between them. CDR3 loop: CATQGSYTGELFF. CDR3 DNA sequence: TGTGCCACTCAGGGGTCTTACACCGGGGAGCTGTTTTTT. Using reference TRBV9 and TRBJ2-2 for the parts outside the CDR3, the full variable domain is DSGVTQTPKHLITATGQRVTLRCSPRSGDLSVYWYQQSLDQGLQFLIQYYNGEERAKGNILERFSAQQFPDLHSELNLSSLELGDSALYFCATQGSYTGELFFGEGSRLTVL.